The text below deals with one T cell receptor beta chain. This record comes from a study of blood T cell repertoires in COVID-19. For the study at large: The United States, Italy and Spain supplied acute and convalescent COVID-19 samples. PBMCs, B-cell-depleted T cells, or T cells provided the cDNA or gDNA that made up the material.

In the source study's methods: From reference gene primer amplification, estimates of nucleated cell counts were derived. Repertoires were generated with immunoSEQ multiplex PCR, while TCRdb's copy carries only in-frame clones and drops some. Clone size and V and J calls were adopted from that table, with D and trimming inferred from the DNA. This sample carries about 98,000 clones, approximately 80% of them seen once, and the ten largest clones take 11%. Specimen: peripheral blood. The receptor comes from a man in his sixties or seventies with active or convalescent COVID-19.

CDR3 nucleotide sequence: TGTGCCAGCCTCGGACGGGGGTCTTATAATTCACCCCTCCACTTT. Its translation is CASLGRGSYNSPLHF. The V gene is TRBV27, the J gene TRBJ1-6; D possibly corresponds to TRBD1 (5 bases). V shed 8 bases and J shed 4 bases, with 15 bases lying between them. Germline V CDR1 and CDR2: MNHEY, SMNVEV (reference sequence). This CDR3 comprises 15 residues.